A selection of T cell receptor beta chains follows, all from one sample in a study of cytomegalovirus exposure and HLA in healthy donors. TCRdb keeps only in-frame clones here, not all; method: immunoSEQ multiplex PCR. Here the sample spans more than 150,000 clones, roughly 84% being singletons. The sequencing sample was made of PBMCs. The receptors come from a girl under 10 years old in good health and CMV-seropositive. CDR3s include the opening cysteine and the closing phenylalanine or tryptophan. Fields, in order: D gene, clone size, V gene, J gene, CDR3 DNA, CDR3 protein. The D gene is left open where the match is weak. Expanded clones are given a class, and other clones once, few, many or no size at all.

d_gene: NA; abundance: NA; v_gene: TRBV30; j_gene: TRBJ2-7; CDR3nt: TGTGCCTGGAGACGACCGGGGTACGAGCAGTACTTC; CDR3aa: CAWRRPGYEQYF
d_gene: NA; abundance: NA; v_gene: TRBV9; j_gene: TRBJ2-5; CDR3nt: TGTGCCAGCAGCGTAGAGGAGGTGACGGAGACCCAGTACTTC; CDR3aa: CASSVEEVTETQYF
d_gene: NA; abundance: NA; v_gene: TRBV20-1; j_gene: TRBJ2-3; CDR3nt: TGCAGTGCTGGGGGCGCAGATACGCAGTATTTT; CDR3aa: CSAGGADTQYF
d_gene: NA; abundance: few; v_gene: TRBV18; j_gene: TRBJ1-1; CDR3nt: TGTGCCAGCTCACCACTCCAGGACACTGAAGCTTTCTTT; CDR3aa: CASSPLQDTEAFF
d_gene: NA; abundance: NA; v_gene: TRBV7-3; j_gene: TRBJ1-2; CDR3nt: TGTGCCAGCAGCTTATCAGGGGCCGGCGGCTACACCTTC; CDR3aa: CASSLSGAGGYTF
d_gene: NA; abundance: NA; v_gene: TRBV5-1; j_gene: TRBJ2-2; CDR3nt: TGCGCCAGCAGCTTGGAGGGGCAGGGGACCGGGGAGCTGTTTTTT; CDR3aa: CASSLEGQGTGELFF
d_gene: TRBD2; abundance: NA; v_gene: TRBV5-5; j_gene: TRBJ2-1; CDR3nt: TGTGCCAGCAGCCAGGACCCAGCGGGGGCTACGGGAGGGGAGCAGTTCTTC; CDR3aa: CASSQDPAGATGGEQFF
d_gene: TRBD2; abundance: NA; v_gene: TRBV5-1; j_gene: TRBJ2-7; CDR3nt: TGCGCCAGCAGCTTCAGTGGCGGGGGGTACGAGCAGTACTTC; CDR3aa: CASSFSGGGYEQYF
d_gene: NA; abundance: NA; v_gene: TRBV28; j_gene: TRBJ1-1; CDR3nt: TGTGCCATGAAAGGGGGTGGTGGCAACACTGAAGCTTTCTTT; CDR3aa: CAMKGGGGNTEAFF
d_gene: TRBD2; abundance: NA; v_gene: TRBV6-1; j_gene: TRBJ2-3; CDR3nt: TGTGCCAGTCTTCTAGCGGGGGGAAATACGCAGTATTTT; CDR3aa: CASLLAGGNTQYF
d_gene: NA; abundance: NA; v_gene: TRBV30; j_gene: TRBJ2-2; CDR3nt: TGTGCCTGGGACGGGACTCACACCGGGGAGCTGTTTTTT; CDR3aa: CAWDGTHTGELFF
d_gene: TRBD1; abundance: few; v_gene: TRBV6-5; j_gene: TRBJ1-1; CDR3nt: TGTGCCAGCAGTTACTCATTCCCCACAGGGGCTGAAGCTTTCTTT; CDR3aa: CASSYSFPTGAEAFF
d_gene: TRBD2; abundance: NA; v_gene: TRBV11-3; j_gene: TRBJ2-6; CDR3nt: TGTGCCAGCAGCCGTCGTAAGGCGGGAGGGCCGACTGGGGCCAACGTCCTGACTTTC; CDR3aa: CASSRRKAGGPTGANVLTF
d_gene: TRBD1; abundance: NA; v_gene: TRBV28; j_gene: TRBJ2-7; CDR3nt: TGTGCCAGCAGTTTAGGACAGGCTCTCTCCTACGAGCAGTACTTC; CDR3aa: CASSLGQALSYEQYF
d_gene: NA; abundance: NA; v_gene: TRBV7-2; j_gene: TRBJ1-2; CDR3nt: TGTGCCAGCAGGTGGACAACCTATGGCTACACCTTC; CDR3aa: CASRWTTYGYTF
d_gene: NA; abundance: NA; v_gene: TRBV6-1; j_gene: TRBJ2-7; CDR3nt: TGTGCCAGCAGTGAGTCAGGGGCGATCGGCGAGCAGTACTTC; CDR3aa: CASSESGAIGEQYF